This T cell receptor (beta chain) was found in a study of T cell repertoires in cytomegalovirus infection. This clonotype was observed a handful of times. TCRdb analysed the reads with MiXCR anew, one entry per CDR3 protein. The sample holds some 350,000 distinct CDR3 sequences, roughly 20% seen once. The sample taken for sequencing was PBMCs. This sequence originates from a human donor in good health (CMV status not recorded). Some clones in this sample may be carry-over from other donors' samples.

CDR3 bases: TGTGCCAGCAGTCCTGGACTGCTTCCCCAGTACTTC. Its protein is CASSPGLLPQYF. The rearrangement uses TRBV12-3 or TRBV12-4 and TRBJ2-7; D may be TRBD2 (5 bases). Between the trimmed V and J ends, which lost 5 bases and 10 bases, there was a span of 15 bases. The CDR3 has 12 amino acids.